These 4 T cell receptor beta chains originate from one sample sequenced in a study of T cells expressing NK-cell markers. TCRdb reworked the 5' RACE reads into one entry per CDR3 protein, no DNA. The sample's table shows under 200,000 distinct CDR3 sequences. The specimen was blood T cells: a sorted CD56 or NKG2C T cell subset, CD4+ or CD8+ T cells, or bulk PBMC T cells (not recorded which). The source is a woman aged 18 to 75 in good health.

The V call is TRBV9, the J call TRBJ1-6; with no DNA, the TCRdb D assignment of TRBD1 cannot be verified. This CDR3 contains 18 residues. CDR1 is SGDLS, CDR2 YYNGEE, per germline. The CDR3 region is CASSVESTGGWYNSPLHF.

The chain employs TRBV20-1 and TRBJ2-7; TCRdb indicates TRBD1, and absent DNA this call remains unverified. The CDR3 is 15 amino acids. Germline V gene lookup returns CDR1 DFQATT and CDR2 SNEGSKA (reference sequence). CDR3 protein: CSATRGGGLDGEQYF.

CDR3 in amino acids: CASSFRQGEETQYF. The chain combines TRBV3-1 with TRBJ2-5; the TCRdb D gene call, TRBD1, has no DNA to confirm it. Germline CDR1 is LGHDT and CDR2 is YNNKEL (reference sequence). This CDR3 has 14 residues.

This chain uses TRBV10-3 with TRBJ2-1; TCRdb indicates TRBD2, and absent DNA this call remains unverified. The CDR3 runs to 16 residues. Germline V lookup: CDR1 ENHRY, CDR2 SYGVKD. The CDR3 sequence is CAISVGSGGATNEQFF.